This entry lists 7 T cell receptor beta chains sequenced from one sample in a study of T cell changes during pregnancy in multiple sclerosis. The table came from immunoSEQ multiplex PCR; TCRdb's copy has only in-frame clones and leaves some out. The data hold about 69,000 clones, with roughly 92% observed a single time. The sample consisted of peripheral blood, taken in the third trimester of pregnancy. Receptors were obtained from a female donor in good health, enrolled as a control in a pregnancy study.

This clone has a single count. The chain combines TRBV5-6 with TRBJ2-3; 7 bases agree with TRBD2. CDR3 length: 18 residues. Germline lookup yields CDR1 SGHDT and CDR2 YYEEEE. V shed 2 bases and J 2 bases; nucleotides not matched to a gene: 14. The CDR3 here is CASSLESYYREDTDTQYF. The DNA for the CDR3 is TGTGCCAGCAGCTTAGAAAGCTACTACCGGGAGGACACAGATACGCAGTATTTT.

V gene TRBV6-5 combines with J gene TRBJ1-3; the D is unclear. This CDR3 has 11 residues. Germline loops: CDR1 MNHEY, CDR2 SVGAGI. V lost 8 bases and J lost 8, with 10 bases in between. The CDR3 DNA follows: TGTGCCAGCCTAAACCGGGACACCATATATTTT. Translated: CASLNRDTIYF.

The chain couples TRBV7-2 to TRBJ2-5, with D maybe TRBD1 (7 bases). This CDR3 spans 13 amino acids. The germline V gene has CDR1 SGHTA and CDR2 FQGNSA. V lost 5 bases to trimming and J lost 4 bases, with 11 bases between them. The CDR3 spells CASSAGQSETQYF. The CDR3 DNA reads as TGTGCCAGCAGCGCGGGACAGTCAGAGACCCAGTACTTC.

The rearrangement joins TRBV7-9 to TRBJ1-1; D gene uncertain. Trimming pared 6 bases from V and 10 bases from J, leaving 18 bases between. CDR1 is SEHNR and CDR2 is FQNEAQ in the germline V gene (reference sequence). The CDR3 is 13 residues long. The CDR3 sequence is CASSISQTGGAFF. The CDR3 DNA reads TGTGCCAGCAGTATCTCCCAAACCGGAGGAGCTTTCTTT.

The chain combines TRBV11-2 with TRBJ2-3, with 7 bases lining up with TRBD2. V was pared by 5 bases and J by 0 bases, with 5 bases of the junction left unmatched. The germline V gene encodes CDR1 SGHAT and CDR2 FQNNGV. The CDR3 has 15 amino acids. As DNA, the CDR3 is TGTGCCAGCAGCACTCGAGCGGGGAGCACAGATACGCAGTATTTT. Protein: CASSTRAGSTDTQYF.

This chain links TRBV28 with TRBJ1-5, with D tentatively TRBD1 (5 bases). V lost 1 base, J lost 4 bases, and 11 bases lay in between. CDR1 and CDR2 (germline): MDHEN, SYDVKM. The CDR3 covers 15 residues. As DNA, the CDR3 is TGTGCCAGCAGTTTATACAGGAGACAGAATCAGCCCCAGCATTTT. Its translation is CASSLYRRQNQPQHF.

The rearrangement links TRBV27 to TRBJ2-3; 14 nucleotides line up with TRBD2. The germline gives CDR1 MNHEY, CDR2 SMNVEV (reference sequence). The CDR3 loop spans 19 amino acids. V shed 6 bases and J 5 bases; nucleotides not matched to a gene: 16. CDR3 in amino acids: CASSPGLVTSGRAIDTQYF. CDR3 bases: TGTGCCAGCAGCCCCGGACTGGTGACTAGCGGGAGGGCCATAGATACGCAGTATTTT.